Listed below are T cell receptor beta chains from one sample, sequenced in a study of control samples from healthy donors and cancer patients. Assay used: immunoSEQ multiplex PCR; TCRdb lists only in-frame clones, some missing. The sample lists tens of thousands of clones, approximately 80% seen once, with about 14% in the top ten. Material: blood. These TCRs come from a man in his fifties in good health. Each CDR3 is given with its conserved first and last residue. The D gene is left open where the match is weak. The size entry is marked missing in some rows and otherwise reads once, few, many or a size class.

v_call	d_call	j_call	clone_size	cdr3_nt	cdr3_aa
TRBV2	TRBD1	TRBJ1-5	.	TGTGCCAGCACCGGGGACAGGTCAGGGCAGCCCCAGCATTTT	CASTGDRSGQPQHF
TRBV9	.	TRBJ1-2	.	TGTGCCAGCAGCCCCGAATCGGCGGGGAACTATGGCTACACCTTC	CASSPESAGNYGYTF
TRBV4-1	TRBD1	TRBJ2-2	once	TGCGCCAGCAGCCCCGGGACAGGGAACACCGGGGAGCTGTTTTTT	CASSPGTGNTGELFF
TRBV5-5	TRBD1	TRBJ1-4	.	TGTGCCAGCAGCTCGGAAGACAGGGACTATGAAAAACTGTTTTTT	CASSSEDRDYEKLFF
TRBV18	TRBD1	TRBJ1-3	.	TGTGCCAGCTCATCCGGGACAGCCGGCTCTGGAAACACCATATATTTT	CASSSGTAGSGNTIYF
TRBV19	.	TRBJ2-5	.	TGTGCCAGTAGCATCTCCGGGACTGGCCGGACCCAGTACTTC	CASSISGTGRTQYF
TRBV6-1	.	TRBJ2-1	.	TGTGCCAGCAGTGAAATGAGCACCTACTCCTACAATGAGCAGTTCTTC	CASSEMSTYSYNEQFF
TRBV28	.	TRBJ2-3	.	TGTGCCAGCAGTTTACGGGCGGCTAGCACAGATACGCAGTATTTT	CASSLRAASTDTQYF
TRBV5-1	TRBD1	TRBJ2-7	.	TGCGCCAGCAGCCCCAGGGACAGGGCATCCTACGAGCAGTACTTC	CASSPRDRASYEQYF
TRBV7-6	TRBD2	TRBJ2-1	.	TGTGCCAGCAGCGAAGACCCGGGAGGTGAGCAGTTCTTC	CASSEDPGGEQFF
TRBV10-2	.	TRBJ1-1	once	TGCGCCAGCAGTGCACAGGGAATGAACACTGAAGCTTTCTTT	CASSAQGMNTEAFF
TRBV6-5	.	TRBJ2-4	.	TGTGCCAGCAGAGAGCCGGGACACCGTTTCATTCAGTACTTC	CASREPGHRFIQYF
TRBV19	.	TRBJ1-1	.	TGTGCCAGTACCACCTTGGTAAAGGGGGTTGAAGCTTTCTTT	CASTTLVKGVEAFF
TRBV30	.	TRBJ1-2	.	TGTGCCTGGAGTGCCGACGGGTATGGCTACACCTTC	CAWSADGYGYTF
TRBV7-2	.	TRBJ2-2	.	TGTGCCAGCAGCTTATCCTCGGGGCAGGTGGAGCTGTTTTTT	CASSLSSGQVELFF
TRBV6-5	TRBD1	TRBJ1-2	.	TGTGCCAGCAGTCGACAGGGGGCGTATGGCTACACCTTC	CASSRQGAYGYTF
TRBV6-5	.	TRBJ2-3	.	TGTGCCAGCATCGGCAGCGGGCCCACAGATACGCAGTATTTT	CASIGSGPTDTQYF
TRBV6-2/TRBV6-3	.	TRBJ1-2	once	TGTGCCAGCAGTTATAATCGGGACTATGGCTACACCTTC	CASSYNRDYGYTF
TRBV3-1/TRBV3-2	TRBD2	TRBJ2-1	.	TGTGCCAGCATGCAAGCGGGAGGGACCGGGAATGAGCAGTTCTTC	CASMQAGGTGNEQFF
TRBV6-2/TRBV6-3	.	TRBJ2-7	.	TGTGCCAGCAGTTTCTCGGAGGGCTACGAGCAGTACTTC	CASSFSEGYEQYF
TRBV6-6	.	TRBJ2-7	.	TGTGCCAGCAGTTCCGGGGCCCATTACGAGCAGTACTTC	CASSSGAHYEQYF
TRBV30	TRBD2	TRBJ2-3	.	TGTGCCTGGGCCCAGGGACTAGCGTACACAGATACGCAGTATTTT	CAWAQGLAYTDTQYF
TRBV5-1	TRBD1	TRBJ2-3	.	TGCGCCAGCAGCTCGCGGACAGGGTCAGATACGCAGTATTTT	CASSSRTGSDTQYF
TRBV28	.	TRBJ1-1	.	TGTGCCAGCAGTTCACCCCCAGGGCACACTGAAGCTTTCTTT	CASSSPPGHTEAFF
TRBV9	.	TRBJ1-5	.	TGTGCCAGCAGCCCCGGACAGTATAGCAATCAGCCCCAGCATTTT	CASSPGQYSNQPQHF
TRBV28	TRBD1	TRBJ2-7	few	TGTGCCAGCAGTTCACCGGACAGGGTCCACGAGCAGTACTTC	CASSSPDRVHEQYF
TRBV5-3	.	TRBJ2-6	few	TGTGCCAGAAGTTTCTACCGAGGCTCTGGGGCCAACGTCCTGACTTTC	CARSFYRGSGANVLTF
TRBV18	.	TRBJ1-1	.	TGTGCCAGCTCACCTTTCGGGTTCCCTGAAGCTTTCTTT	CASSPFGFPEAFF
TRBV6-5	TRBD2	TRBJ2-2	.	TGTGCCAGCGGTAGACTAGCGGCCCACACCGGGGAGCTGTTTTTT	CASGRLAAHTGELFF
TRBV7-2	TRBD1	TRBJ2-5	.	TGTGCCAGCAGCCCTGACAGGGGGCGACAGACCCAGTACTTC	CASSPDRGRQTQYF
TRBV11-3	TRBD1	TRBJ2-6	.	TGTGCCAGCAGCCCAAGGACAGGCTCTGGGGCCAACGTCCTGACTTTC	CASSPRTGSGANVLTF
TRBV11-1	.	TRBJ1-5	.	TGTGCCAGCAGCATATCTTTGGGTCAGCCCCAGCATTTT	CASSISLGQPQHF
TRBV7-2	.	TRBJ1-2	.	TGTGCCAGCAGCCCGGACGGAGCCTATGGCTACACCTTC	CASSPDGAYGYTF
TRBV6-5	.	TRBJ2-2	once	TGTGCCAGCAGGGCGGATAACACCGGGGAGCTGTTTTTT	CASRADNTGELFF
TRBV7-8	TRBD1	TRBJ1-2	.	TGTGCCAGCAGCCCCGAGCTCCCCGGACAGGACTTC	CASSPELPGQDF
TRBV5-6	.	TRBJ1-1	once	TGTGCCAGCAGCTTGGGGATTGGGAACACTGAAGCTTTCTTT	CASSLGIGNTEAFF
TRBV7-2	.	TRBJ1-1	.	TGTGCCAGCAGCTTAGGTGTGGGCACTGAAGCTTTCTTT	CASSLGVGTEAFF
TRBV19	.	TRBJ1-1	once	TGTGCCAGTAGTATAGGAGGCGGCGGTAGGAGGGGTGAAGCTTTCTTT	CASSIGGGGRRGEAFF
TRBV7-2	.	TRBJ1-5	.	TGTGCCAGCAGCTCCTCGGCAAATCAGCCCCAGCATTTT	CASSSSANQPQHF
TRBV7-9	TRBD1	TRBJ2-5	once	TGTGCCAGCAGCGACAGGGTAAATGGGCAAGAGACCCAGTACTTC	CASSDRVNGQETQYF
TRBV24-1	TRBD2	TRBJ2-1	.	TGTGCCACCAGTGATTTGCGACTAGCGCATGAGCAGTTCTTC	CATSDLRLAHEQFF
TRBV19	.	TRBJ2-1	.	TGTGCCAGTAGTATAGATGGCGGACTTGAGCAGTTCTTC	CASSIDGGLEQFF
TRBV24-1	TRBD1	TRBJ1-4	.	TGTGCCACCAGTGATACCGACAGGGGATTTGAAAAACTGTTTTTT	CATSDTDRGFEKLFF
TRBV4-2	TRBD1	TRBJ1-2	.	TGTGCCAGCAGCCCCGGACAGGGCTCTGGCTACACCTTC	CASSPGQGSGYTF